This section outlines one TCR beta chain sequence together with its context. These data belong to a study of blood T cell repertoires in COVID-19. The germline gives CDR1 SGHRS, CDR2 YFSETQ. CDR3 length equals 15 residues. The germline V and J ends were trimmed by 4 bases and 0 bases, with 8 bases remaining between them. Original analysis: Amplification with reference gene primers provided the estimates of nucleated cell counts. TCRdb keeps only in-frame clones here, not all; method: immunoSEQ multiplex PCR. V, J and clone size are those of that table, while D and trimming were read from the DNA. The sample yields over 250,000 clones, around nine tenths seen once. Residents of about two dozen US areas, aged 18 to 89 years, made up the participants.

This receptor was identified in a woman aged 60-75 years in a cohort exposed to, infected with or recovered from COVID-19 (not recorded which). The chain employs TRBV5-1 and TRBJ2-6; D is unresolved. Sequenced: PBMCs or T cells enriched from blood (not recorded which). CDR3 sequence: CASSVSLSGANVLTF. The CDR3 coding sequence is TGCGCCAGCAGCGTTAGCCTCTCTGGGGCCAACGTCCTGACTTTC. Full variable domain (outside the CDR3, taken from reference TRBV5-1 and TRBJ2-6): KAGVTQTPRYLIKTRGQQVTLSCSPISGHRSVSWYQQTPGQGLQFLFEYFSETQRNKGNFPGRFSGRQFSNSRSEMNVSTLELGDSALYLCASSVSLSGANVLTFGAGSRLTVL.